Listed here are 20 T cell receptor beta chains from one sample, sequenced in a study of post-analysis software for immune sequencing data. General observations from the study: The five TRBV segments detected at higher frequency in patients than in controls included TRBV5-6, TRBV5-1 and TRBV20-1.

Their antigen targets remain unknown. Incorporated into the TCR beta cDNA libraries were unique molecular identifiers, which served to reduce PCR and sequencing biases. In TCRdb, the PCR reads were re-called with MiXCR into one record per CDR3 protein. The sample has hundreds of thousands of distinct CDR3 sequences, about 27% seen once; the top ten hold 0.5% to 0.6%. Sequences were obtained from blood. These receptors came from a girl aged 10-17 years with multiple sclerosis.

This clonotype appeared a few times. V gene TRBV27 combines with J gene TRBJ2-6; 9 bases agree with TRBD1. After removal of 6 bases from V and 3 bases from J, the junction contained 3 bases not matched to a gene. The CDR3 extends over 15 amino acids. Germline V CDR1 and CDR2: MNHEY, SMNVEV (reference sequence). Written as DNA, the CDR3 is TGTGCCAGCAGACAGGGGGCGGATGGGGCCAACGTCCTGACTTTC. Residues: CASRQGADGANVLTF.

This clonotype showed up just once. The chain links TRBV5-1 to TRBJ2-3, with D unresolved. The CDR3 loop spans 15 amino acids. The germline CDR1 and CDR2 sequences are SGHRS and YFSETQ. V was pared by 2 bases and J by 8 bases, with 18 bases between. CDR3 loop: CASSLSQTQVVTQYF. The DNA for the CDR3 is TGCGCCAGCAGCTTATCCCAGACACAAGTTGTTACGCAGTATTTT.

The chain joins TRBV3-1 to TRBJ2-2; D unresolved. The germline V gene has CDR1 LGHDT and CDR2 YNNKEL (reference sequence). Between the trimmed V and J ends, which lost 3 bases and 4 bases, there was a span of 3 bases. This CDR3 is 12 amino acids long. The CDR3 DNA reads TGTGCCAGCAGCCAGTTCACCGGGGAGCTGTTTTTT. Translation gives CASSQFTGELFF.

The chain links TRBV11-2 to TRBJ2-7; the D call may be TRBD1 or TRBD2 (6 bases each). The CDR3 spans 19 residues. V shed 5 bases and J shed 4 bases, with 30 bases lying between them. CDR1 is SGHAT and CDR2 is FQNNGV in the germline V gene. CDR3 sequence: CASSRTGGSFGSSGYEQYF. The CDR3 DNA follows: TGTGCCAGCAGCCGAACCGGGGGCAGCTTCGGTTCGTCGGGTTACGAGCAGTACTTC. Looking up the rest from reference TRBV11-2 and TRBJ2-7 gives the full variable domain: EAGVAQSPRYKIIEKRQSVAFWCNPISGHATLYWYQQILGQGPKLLIQFQNNGVVDDSQLPKDRFSAERLKGVDSTLKIQPAKLEDSAVYLCASSRTGGSFGSSGYEQYFGPGTRLTVT.

Regarding this clonotype: A much larger clonotype is one base distant, so this may be a read error. This chain connects TRBV12-3 or TRBV12-4 to TRBJ1-5; D might be TRBD1 (6 bases). This CDR3 has 14 amino acids. This CDR3 reads CASSLTGRNQPLHF. The CDR3 nucleotides read TGTGCCAGCAGTCTTACAGGGAGAAATCAGCCCCTGCATTTT.

This clonotype has just a few counts. The V gene is TRBV12-3 or TRBV12-4, the J gene TRBJ1-6, with 8 bases that match TRBD1. This CDR3 spans 15 amino acids. V was pared by 2 bases and J by 9 bases, with 6 bases of the junction left unmatched. The CDR3 is CASSLLDRVGSPLHF. CDR3 nucleotide sequence: TGTGCCAGCAGTTTATTGGACAGGGTCGGTTCACCCCTCCACTTT.

The chain carries TRBV4-1 and TRBJ1-1; D unresolved. Trimming shortened V by 4 bases and J by 1 base, and 10 bases separated the two germline ends. The CDR3 consists of 14 residues. Germline V lookup: CDR1 MGHRA, CDR2 YSYEKL. The CDR3 loop is CASSPYQANTEAFF. Written as DNA, the CDR3 is TGCGCCAGCAGCCCCTACCAAGCGAACACTGAAGCTTTCTTT.

The rearrangement uses TRBV4-1 and TRBJ1-4; no definite D call. Germline lookup yields CDR1 MGHRA and CDR2 YSYEKL. The ends were cut back, 0 bases at V and 12 bases at J, with 11 bases in the middle. The CDR3 has 13 amino acids. The chain's CDR3 is CASSQETRTELFF. The CDR3 DNA sequence: TGCGCCAGCAGCCAAGAGACCAGGACCGAACTGTTTTTT.

In its sample, this clonotype was seen a few times. The chain employs TRBV3-1 and TRBJ2-1; D could derive from TRBD1 or TRBD2 (5 bases each). V was clipped by 4 bases and J by 9 bases, with 16 bases between them. The CDR3 is 14 residues long. CDR1 is LGHDT and CDR2 is YNNKEL in the germline V gene (reference sequence). For the CDR3, the DNA is TGTGCCAGCAGCCGAGTTCGCCGGGGCGGTGAGCAGTTCTTC. It yields the protein CASSRVRRGGEQFF.

This clonotype came up a few times. The gene calls are TRBV4-1 and TRBJ2-6; the D gene is possibly TRBD2 (6 bases). V gave up 0 bases and J gave up 2 bases, with 11 bases separating them. The length of the CDR3 is 17 residues. The germline V gene has CDR1 MGHRA and CDR2 YSYEKL. CDR3 residues: CASSQDFGEAGANVLTF. The CDR3 DNA reads as TGCGCCAGCAGCCAAGACTTCGGGGAGGCTGGGGCCAACGTCCTGACTTTC.

The chain joins TRBV7-9 to TRBJ2-5; D uncertain. Trimming stripped 5 bases from V and 6 bases from J, with 16 bases between. The germline V gene encodes CDR1 SEHNR and CDR2 FQNEAQ (reference sequence). This CDR3 is 14 amino acids long. Written as DNA, the CDR3 is TGTGCCAGCAGCCCATTGGGCGAAGAGAAGACCCAGTACTTC. It encodes CASSPLGEEKTQYF.

V is TRBV10-3 and J is TRBJ1-1; D possibly corresponds to TRBD1 (5 bases). The germline CDR1 and CDR2 sequences are ENHRY and SYGVKD. CDR3 length: 14 amino acids. V was shortened by 3 bases and J by 2 bases, with 10 bases between the two germline ends. The CDR3 DNA is TGTGCCATCAGTGACGCGGGGGACAACACTGAAGCTTTCTTT. Translation: CAISDAGDNTEAFF.

There are a few counts of this clonotype. This chain links TRBV20-1 with TRBJ2-7, with TRBD2 matching over 7 bases. Per germline, CDR1 DFQATT and CDR2 SNEGSKA (reference sequence). The ends lost 3 bases at V and 2 bases at J; junction bases unmatched: 7. The CDR3 contains 14 residues. CDR3 sequence reads: CSASQLAVTYEQYF. The CDR3 DNA is TGCAGTGCTAGTCAGCTAGCGGTTACCTACGAGCAGTACTTC.

Details on this clonotype: Germline is not matched at one junction end, which may reflect a read error. The chain has TRBV20-1 and TRBJ2-7, with D uncertain. The germline CDR1 and CDR2 sequences are DFQATT and SNEGSKA (reference sequence). The CDR3 is 12 amino acids. The CDR3 region is CSANPSLYERYF. DNA of the CDR3: TGCAGTGCTAATCCCAGCCTCTACGAGCGGTACTTC.

The gene calls are TRBV2 and TRBJ2-1; D ambiguous. The germline V gene encodes CDR1 SNHLY and CDR2 FYNNEI. The CDR3 length is 11 residues. Trimming shortened V by 11 bases and J by 2 bases, and 7 bases separated the two germline ends. This CDR3 reads CADRAYNEQFF. For the CDR3, the DNA is TGTGCCGATAGGGCCTACAATGAGCAGTTCTTC.

This sequence joins TRBV5-4 and TRBJ2-5, with D possibly being TRBD2 (6 bases). Germline V CDR1 and CDR2: SGHNT, YYREEE (reference sequence). Trimming cost V 4 bases and J 5 bases, with 21 bases left between them. There are 16 residues in the CDR3. The CDR3 region is CASSVRGGVGAETQYF. The CDR3 bases are TGTGCCAGCAGCGTGAGGGGCGGGGTTGGAGCGGAGACCCAGTACTTC.

With respect to this clonotype: Just one base apart from a much larger clone, this may be a read error. The J gene is TRBJ2-5, the V gene TRBV24-1; no clear D. Germline CDR1 reads KGHDR; CDR2 reads SFDVKD. The CDR3 length is 15 residues. As DNA, the CDR3 is TGTACCACCAGTGATTCCCGGATCTACCAAGAGACCCAGTACTTC. Its translation: CTTSDSRIYQETQYF.

CDR3 nucleotides: TGTGCCAGCAGACGACCGGGACAGGGCGCCTACGAGCAGTACTTC. It translates to CASRRPGQGAYEQYF. V is TRBV6-2 or TRBV6-3 and J is TRBJ2-7; 9 nucleotides match TRBD1. Germline loops: CDR1 MNHEY, CDR2 SVGEGT. The junction had 8 bases not matched to a gene; V was cut back by 6 bases and J by 2 bases. This CDR3 spans 15 amino acids.

This clonotype was found many times. The gene calls are TRBV10-3 and TRBJ2-3; 9 positions match TRBD2. Per germline, CDR1 ENHRY and CDR2 SYGVKD. After removal of 9 bases from V and 1 base from J, the junction contained 2 bases not matched to a gene. The CDR3 loop spans 13 amino acids. CDR3 in DNA: TGTGCCATACAGCGGGAGGGCACAGATACGCAGTATTTT. Its translation: CAIQREGTDTQYF.

Comments on this clonotype: A junction boundary mismatches the germline segment, possibly from a read error. V and J are TRBV7-8 and TRBJ2-5, with 7 positions matching TRBD2. Germline CDR1 reads SGHVS; CDR2 reads FQNEAQ. The CDR3 covers 15 residues. CDR3 amino acids: CASSPPPGRGETRYF. In DNA, the CDR3 is TGTGCCAGCAGCCCACCGCCAGGGAGGGGTGAGACCCGGTACTTC.